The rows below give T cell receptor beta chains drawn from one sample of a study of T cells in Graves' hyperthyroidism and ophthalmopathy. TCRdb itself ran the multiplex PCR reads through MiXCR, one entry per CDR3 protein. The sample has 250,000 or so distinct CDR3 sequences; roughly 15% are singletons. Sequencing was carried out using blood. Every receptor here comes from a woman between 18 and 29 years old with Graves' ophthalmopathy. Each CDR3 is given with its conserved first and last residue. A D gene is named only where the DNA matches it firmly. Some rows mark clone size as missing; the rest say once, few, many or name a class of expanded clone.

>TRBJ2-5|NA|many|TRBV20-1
TGCAGTGCTAGGGCCGGGAGAGGGCAAGAGACCCAGTACTTC
CSARAGRGQETQYF
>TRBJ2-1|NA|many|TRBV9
TGTGCCAGCAGCGTAGAGCAGTTCTTC
CASSVEQFF
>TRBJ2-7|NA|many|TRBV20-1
TGCAGTGCTAGAGGGGCAGGGAGCGGCAACGAGCAGTACTTC
CSARGAGSGNEQYF
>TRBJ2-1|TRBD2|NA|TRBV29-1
TGCAGCGTCTGTTTGATCGGGACTAGCGGGAAACGGTACAATGAGCAGTTCTTC
CSVCLIGTSGKRYNEQFF
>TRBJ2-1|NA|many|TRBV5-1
TGCGCCAGCAGCTTAACAGGGAGCTCAGCCAATGAGCAGTTCTTC
CASSLTGSSANEQFF
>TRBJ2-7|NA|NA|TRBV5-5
TGTGCCAGCAGCTTGGTTAGCGGAGCCTACGAGCAGTACTTC
CASSLVSGAYEQYF
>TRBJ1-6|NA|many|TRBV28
TGTGCCAGCAGGCAAGGGAGCAGGTGGTGGTATTCACCCCTCCACTTT
CASRQGSRWWYSPLHF
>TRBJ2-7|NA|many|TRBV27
TGTGCCAGCAGTACGCGGGGGCCTACCTACGAGCAGTACTTC
CASSTRGPTYEQYF
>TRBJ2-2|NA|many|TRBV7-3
TGTGCCAGCTCCTTGGGCCCAGCCGGGGAGCTGTTTTTT
CASSLGPAGELFF
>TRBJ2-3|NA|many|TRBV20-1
TGCAGTGCTAAAAGGGGCTACCCCACAGATACGCAGTATTTT
CSAKRGYPTDTQYF
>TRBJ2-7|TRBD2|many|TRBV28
TGTGCCAGCAGTTCCCCGGGGGGGACGACTTTCTACGAGCAGTACTTC
CASSSPGGTTFYEQYF
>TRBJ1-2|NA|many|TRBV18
TGTGCCAGCTCACCATACGCAGGGAGTTCGCATGGCTACACCTTC
CASSPYAGSSHGYTF
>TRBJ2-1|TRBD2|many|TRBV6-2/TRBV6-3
TGTGCCAGCAGTTACGGGACTAGCGGAATATACAATGAGCAGTTCTTC
CASSYGTSGIYNEQFF
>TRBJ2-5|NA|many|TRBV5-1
TGCGCCAGCAGCAGAGAAGGCCCTACCTCAACCCAGTACTTC
CASSREGPTSTQYF
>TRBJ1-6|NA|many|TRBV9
TGTGCCAGCAGCTCCCGACAGGACGGGAATTCACCCCTCCACTTT
CASSSRQDGNSPLHF
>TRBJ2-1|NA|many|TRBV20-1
TGCAGTGCCCTAGCGACAGCCTACAATGAGCAGTTCTTC
CSALATAYNEQFF
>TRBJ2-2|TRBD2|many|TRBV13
TGTGCCAGCAGTCTAGCGGGAGGGAGCACCGGGGAGCTGTTTTTT
CASSLAGGSTGELFF
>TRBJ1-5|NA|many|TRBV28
TGTGCCAGCAGTTTATATACGGCTCAGCCCCAGCATTTT
CASSLYTAQPQHF
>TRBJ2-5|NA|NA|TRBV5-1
TGCGCCAGCAGCTTGTCAGTCGGGGAGACCCAGTACTTC
CASSLSVGETQYF
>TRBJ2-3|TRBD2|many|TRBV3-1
TGTGCCAGCAGCCCGCACCCTAGCGGGAGTACAGATACGCAGTATTTT
CASSPHPSGSTDTQYF
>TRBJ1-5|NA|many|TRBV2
TGTGCCAGCAGTGAAGCGCTGGCAGGGAGCAATCAGCCCCAGCATTTT
CASSEALAGSNQPQHF
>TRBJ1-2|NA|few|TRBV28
TGTGCCAGCAGTTTCCAACGGCTCCAGGGCAGGAGTCACACCTTC
CASSFQRLQGRSHTF
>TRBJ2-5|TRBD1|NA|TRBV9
TGTGCCAGCAGCCACTCCCCCCGACAGGGACCAGAGACCCAGTACTTC
CASSHSPRQGPETQYF
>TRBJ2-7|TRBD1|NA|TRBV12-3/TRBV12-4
TGTGCCAGCAGTTTAGCCGGGACAGGTTCGTTCGAGCAGTACTTC
CASSLAGTGSFEQYF
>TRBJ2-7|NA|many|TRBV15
TGTGCCACCAGCACAGGGGGTTGGTTCGGGAGGGCCGACGAGCAGTACTTC
CATSTGGWFGRADEQYF
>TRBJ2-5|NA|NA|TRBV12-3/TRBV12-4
TGTGCCAGCAGTTTACCAGGACAGAGCGAGACCCAGTACTTC
CASSLPGQSETQYF
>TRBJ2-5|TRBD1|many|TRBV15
TGTGCCACCAGCAGAGTGTTCCGGACAGGGGGGGAGACCCAGTACTTC
CATSRVFRTGGETQYF
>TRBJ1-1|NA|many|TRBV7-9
TGTGCCAGCAGCTCCGCGGGACACCACACTGAAGCTTTCTTT
CASSSAGHHTEAFF
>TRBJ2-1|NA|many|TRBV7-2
TGTGCCAGCTCGAGCGCCCAAGGGTACAATGAGCAGTTCTTC
CASSSAQGYNEQFF
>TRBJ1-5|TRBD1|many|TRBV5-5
TGTGCCAGCAGCCCGACCGGGACAGGGAATCAGCCCCAGCATTTT
CASSPTGTGNQPQHF
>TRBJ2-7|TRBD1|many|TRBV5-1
TGCGCCAGCAGCTTGGGGACAGGGGCCAGCCTCACCCACGAGCAGTACTTC
CASSLGTGASLTHEQYF
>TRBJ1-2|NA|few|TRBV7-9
TGTGCCAGCAGCTCGGTCGGGCCGGAGACTAACTATGGCTACACCTTC
CASSSVGPETNYGYTF
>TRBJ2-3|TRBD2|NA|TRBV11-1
TGTGCCAGCAGCCCCACCTGGACTAGCGGGATTCACACAGATACGCAGTATTTT
CASSPTWTSGIHTDTQYF
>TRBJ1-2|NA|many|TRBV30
TGTGCCTGGAGTGTGGGAGGGGACTATGGCTACACCTTC
CAWSVGGDYGYTF
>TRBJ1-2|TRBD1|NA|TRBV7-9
TGTGCCAGCAGCTTAGGTGGGACAGTCTCACTGGATGGCTACACCTTC
CASSLGGTVSLDGYTF
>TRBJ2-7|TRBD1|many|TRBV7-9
TGTGCCAGCAGCTCAACCTCACAGGGGGCGCGGTACGAGCAGTACTTC
CASSSTSQGARYEQYF
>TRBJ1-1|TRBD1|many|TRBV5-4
TGTGCCAGCAGGGACAGGGGCTGGGGTACTGAAGCTTTCTTT
CASRDRGWGTEAFF
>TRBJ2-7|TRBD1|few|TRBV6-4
TGTGCCAGCAGGGGACAGGGGAGGTTCCGCGAGCAGTACTTC
CASRGQGRFREQYF
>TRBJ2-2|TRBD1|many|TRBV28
TGTGCCAGCAGTCCCGGGACAGGGGTATTCGGGGAGCTGTTTTTT
CASSPGTGVFGELFF
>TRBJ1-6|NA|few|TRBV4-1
TGCGCCAGCAGCCAACTAGGACAGTCCTATAATTCACCCCTCCACTTT
CASSQLGQSYNSPLHF
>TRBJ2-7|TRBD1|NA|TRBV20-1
TGCAGTGCTAGGGATGGACAGGGGGCCTCCTACGAGCAGTACTTC
CSARDGQGASYEQYF
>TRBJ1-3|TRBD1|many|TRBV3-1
TGTGCCAGCAGCCAAGTACAGGGGGGAAACACCATATATTTT
CASSQVQGGNTIYF
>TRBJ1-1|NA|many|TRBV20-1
TGCAGTGCTAGAGATACGGCCAGGGGACGGGGAAACACTGAAGCTTTCTTT
CSARDTARGRGNTEAFF
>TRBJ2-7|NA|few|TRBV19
TGTGCCAGTAGTATAGCACCAGCGGAGGGCTCCTACGAGCAGTACTTC
CASSIAPAEGSYEQYF
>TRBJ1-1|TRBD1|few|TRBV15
TGTGCCACCAGCAGCGACAGGGGTCTGAACACTGAAGCTTTCTTT
CATSSDRGLNTEAFF
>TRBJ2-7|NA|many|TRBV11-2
TGTGCCAGCAGCCCTAGAGGTGGAGGCCGAACCTACGAGCAGTACTTC
CASSPRGGGRTYEQYF
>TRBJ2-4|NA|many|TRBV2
TGTGCCAGCAGGAGGGACTCCGGGAGAAAAAACATTCAGTACTTC
CASRRDSGRKNIQYF
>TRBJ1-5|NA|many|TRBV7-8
TGTGCCAGCAGCTTAGGAGCGGTAAGAGGTAGCAATCAGCCCCAGCATTTT
CASSLGAVRGSNQPQHF
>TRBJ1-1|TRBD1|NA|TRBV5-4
TGTGCCAGCAGCTTTGGCAGGGGGCAGAACACTGAAGCTTTCTTT
CASSFGRGQNTEAFF
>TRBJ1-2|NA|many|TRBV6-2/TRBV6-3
TGTGCCAGCAGTTACTCGCGCCCAAATAGGGGCTACACCTTC
CASSYSRPNRGYTF
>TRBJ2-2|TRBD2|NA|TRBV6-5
TGTGCCAGCAGTTACACGGGACTAGCGGGAGGGGAGACCGGGGAGCTGTTTTTT
CASSYTGLAGGETGELFF
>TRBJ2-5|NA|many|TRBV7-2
TGTGCCAGCAGCTTAGCCCGCTGGGGGTACCAAGAGACCCAGTACTTC
CASSLARWGYQETQYF
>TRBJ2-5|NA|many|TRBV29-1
TGCAGCGTTGAAGAGAACAGGGAGGAGACCCAGTACTTC
CSVEENREETQYF
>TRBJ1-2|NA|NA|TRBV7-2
TGTGCCAGCAGCTTAGAGGGGTCCAGGGGAGGTAACTATGGCTACACCTTC
CASSLEGSRGGNYGYTF